Listed below are T cell receptor beta chains from one sample, sequenced in a study of blood T cell repertoires in COVID-19. Assay: immunoSEQ multiplex PCR; the TCRdb copy retains only in-frame clones and omits some. Of 130,000 to 150,000 clones detected, 70% to 90% appear once; the ten largest clones hold over 2.5%. Input material: peripheral blood. These receptor sequences come from a human donor with acute or convalescent COVID-19. The donor label of this sample is uncertain. The CDR3 runs from the conserved cysteine through the conserved F or W. A D gene is named only where the DNA matches it firmly. Not every row has a clone size; where given, it reads once, few, many or a size class.

NA	NA	TRBV19	TRBJ1-3	CASRPVDSGNTIYF	TGTGCCAGTAGACCCGTAGACTCTGGAAACACCATATATTTT
TRBD1	NA	TRBV28	TRBJ1-1	CASSSMPGGTAEAFF	TGTGCCAGCAGTTCCATGCCGGGAGGGACAGCTGAAGCTTTCTTT
NA	NA	TRBV19	TRBJ1-2	CASREGFYGYTF	TGTGCCAGTAGGGAGGGGTTTTATGGCTACACCTTC
NA	few	TRBV10-3	TRBJ1-5	CAISREYSNQPQHF	TGTGCCATCAGCAGGGAATATAGCAATCAGCCCCAGCATTTT
NA	once	TRBV5-1	TRBJ2-3	CASSSTASTDTQYF	TGCGCCAGCAGCTCGACAGCTAGCACAGATACGCAGTATTTT
TRBD1	NA	TRBV27	TRBJ2-7	CASSLSSQQGAQGPYEQYF	TGTGCCAGCAGTTTATCTTCACAACAGGGGGCGCAGGGTCCCTACGAGCAGTACTTC
NA	many	TRBV4-3	TRBJ1-4	CASSQERQVRGKLFF	TGCGCCAGCAGCCAAGAGCGACAGGTCCGGGGAAAACTGTTTTTT
TRBD1	once	TRBV10-3	TRBJ1-3	CATGRDRGSGNTIYF	TGTGCCACCGGAAGGGACAGGGGCTCTGGAAACACCATATATTTT
TRBD2	few	TRBV7-2	TRBJ2-3	CASSLTLAGGGVRQYF	TGTGCCAGCAGCTTAACCTTAGCGGGAGGGGGTGTGAGGCAGTATTTT
TRBD1	NA	TRBV6-1	TRBJ1-4	CASSDRQGRTNEKLFF	TGTGCCAGCAGTGATCGACAGGGTCGAACTAATGAAAAACTGTTTTTT
NA	once	TRBV12-3/TRBV12-4	TRBJ2-3	CATSEGRGDTQYF	TGTGCCACTTCTGAGGGGCGGGGAGATACGCAGTATTTT
NA	NA	TRBV11-2	TRBJ1-3	CASSIPGRRPSGNTIYF	TGTGCCAGCAGCATACCGGGTCGAAGGCCCTCTGGAAACACCATATATTTT
NA	NA	TRBV7-9	TRBJ1-4	CASSLDHGGGYSTNEKLFF	TGTGCCAGCAGCTTAGATCACGGGGGGGGATACTCAACTAATGAAAAACTGTTTTTT
TRBD2	NA	TRBV7-9	TRBJ2-1	CASSWEGSKGNEQFF	TGTGCCAGCAGCTGGGAGGGGAGTAAGGGGAATGAGCAGTTCTTC
TRBD1	NA	TRBV28	TRBJ1-1	CASTSIGQAPLEAFF	TGTGCCAGCACCTCTATCGGACAGGCTCCACTTGAAGCTTTCTTT
NA	NA	TRBV3-1/TRBV3-2	TRBJ1-6	CASSQFGADNSPLHF	TGTGCCAGCAGCCAATTTGGGGCAGATAATTCACCCCTCCACTTT
NA	many	TRBV7-9	TRBJ2-7	CASSSPTGSLESYEQYF	TGTGCCAGCAGCTCCCCGACCGGTAGCCTAGAGTCCTACGAGCAGTACTTC
NA	NA	TRBV30	TRBJ2-5	CAWSKDREETQYF	TGTGCCTGGAGTAAGGACAGAGAAGAGACCCAGTACTTC
NA	NA	TRBV28	TRBJ1-1	CASSRRSTGSNTEAFF	TGTGCCAGCAGTCGAAGAAGTACAGGTTCGAACACTGAAGCTTTCTTT
NA	few	TRBV11-2	TRBJ1-2	CASSSKPTTPYGYTF	TGTGCCAGCAGCTCGAAACCGACAACCCCCTATGGCTACACCTTC
TRBD1	NA	TRBV6-5	TRBJ1-6	CASRGTGSQSPLHF	TGTGCCAGCAGGGGGACAGGGAGTCAATCACCCCTCCACTTT
TRBD1	NA	TRBV28	TRBJ2-7	CASRSQGQGSYEQYF	TGTGCCAGCAGATCCCAGGGACAGGGATCCTACGAGCAGTACTTC
NA	NA	TRBV28	TRBJ1-2	CASSSRPIRNYGYTF	TGTGCCAGCAGTTCCCGTCCGATTAGAAACTATGGCTACACCTTC
TRBD2	few	TRBV3-1/TRBV3-2	TRBJ2-2	CASSPGLGSKSGELFF	TGTGCCAGCAGCCCGGGACTAGGTAGTAAGTCCGGGGAGCTGTTTTTT
TRBD1	NA	TRBV6-4	TRBJ1-2	CASSATGTGFDYTF	TGTGCCAGCAGCGCAACCGGGACAGGGTTCGACTACACCTTC
NA	NA	TRBV7-2	TRBJ2-5	CASSQGPRLEETQYF	TGTGCCAGCAGCCAGGGACCTCGACTAGAAGAGACCCAGTACTTC
TRBD2	NA	TRBV28	TRBJ2-3	CASTLGVTSGGLIDTQYF	TGTGCCAGCACCCTAGGGGTGACTAGCGGGGGGCTCATCGATACGCAGTATTTT
TRBD1	NA	TRBV5-6	TRBJ1-2	CASSPQTGFGYGYTF	TGTGCCAGCAGCCCCCAGACAGGGTTCGGCTATGGCTACACCTTC
TRBD1	NA	TRBV9	TRBJ2-7	CASSVAGTGAHEQYF	TGTGCCAGCAGCGTCGCCGGGACAGGGGCCCACGAGCAGTACTTC
NA	NA	TRBV19	TRBJ2-2	CAIEGDTGELFF	TGTGCCATAGAGGGCGACACCGGGGAGCTGTTTTTT
NA	NA	TRBV7-9	TRBJ1-3	CASLPWGAGNTIYF	TGTGCCAGCTTACCTTGGGGAGCTGGAAACACCATATATTTT
TRBD1	NA	TRBV30	TRBJ2-1	CAWSLRTGSYNEQFF	TGTGCCTGGAGCTTAAGGACAGGGAGTTACAATGAGCAGTTCTTC
TRBD2	NA	TRBV7-6	TRBJ2-5	CASSGGGSQETQYF	TGTGCCAGCAGCGGCGGGGGGTCGCAAGAGACCCAGTACTTC
NA	once	TRBV6-5	TRBJ2-3	CASRGWGTGTDTQYF	TGTGCCAGCAGAGGTTGGGGTACGGGGACAGATACGCAGTATTTT
TRBD2	NA	TRBV10-1	TRBJ2-5	CASSSAAGGGETQYF	TGCGCCAGCAGTTCAGCAGCGGGAGGAGGGGAGACCCAGTACTTC
NA	NA	TRBV10-3	TRBJ1-2	CAITDLDTNYGYTF	TGTGCCATCACCGACTTGGACACTAACTATGGCTACACCTTC
TRBD2	NA	TRBV11-2	TRBJ2-4	CASSLDLRGARNIQYF	TGTGCCAGCAGCTTAGATCTGCGGGGGGCGAGGAACATTCAGTACTTC
TRBD1	once	TRBV2	TRBJ1-1	CASSGQYEAFF	TGTGCCAGCTCGGGACAGTATGAAGCTTTCTTT
TRBD1	NA	TRBV24-1	TRBJ2-5	CATSDPRDRDWGETQYF	TGTGCCACCAGTGACCCCCGGGACAGGGATTGGGGGGAGACCCAGTACTTC
NA	NA	TRBV5-8	TRBJ1-1	CASSLTPPDTEAFF	TGTGCCAGCAGCTTGACTCCACCGGACACTGAAGCTTTCTTT
NA	NA	TRBV3-1/TRBV3-2	TRBJ2-1	CASSQERASSSYNEQFF	TGTGCCAGCAGCCAAGAGCGGGCTTCTAGCTCCTACAATGAGCAGTTCTTC
TRBD1	few	TRBV19	TRBJ2-5	CASSIDRGHLGRETQYF	TGTGCCAGTAGTATAGACAGGGGGCACCTGGGACGGGAGACCCAGTACTTC
NA	NA	TRBV24-1	TRBJ1-2	CATSDLTNSGGYTF	TGTGCCACCAGTGATCTGACAAACTCAGGTGGCTACACCTTC
TRBD1	few	TRBV19	TRBJ1-5	CASSGAGGQPQHF	TGTGCCAGTAGTGGGGCAGGGGGTCAGCCCCAGCATTTT
NA	NA	TRBV14	TRBJ2-6	CASSQDLRYSGANVLTF	TGTGCCAGCAGCCAAGACCTTCGGTACTCTGGGGCCAACGTCCTGACTTTC
NA	NA	TRBV7-2	TRBJ2-1	CASSLTGSPYNEQFF	TGTGCCAGCAGCTTAACCGGTTCTCCCTACAATGAGCAGTTCTTC
NA	NA	TRBV5-6	TRBJ1-2	CASSPDQGYYGYTF	TGTGCCAGCAGCCCCGACCAGGGATACTATGGCTACACCTTC
TRBD2	NA	TRBV6-5	TRBJ2-7	CASSYWSGGSYEQYF	TGTGCCAGCAGTTACTGGAGCGGGGGGTCCTACGAGCAGTACTTC
TRBD2	NA	TRBV29-1	TRBJ2-5	CSVDPPSGGLQETQYF	TGCAGCGTTGATCCCCCTAGCGGGGGCCTCCAAGAGACCCAGTACTTC
NA	few	TRBV28	TRBJ2-4	CASFLPGSKIQYF	TGTGCCAGCTTCCTTCCGGGGTCAAAGATTCAGTACTTC